This TCR beta chain stems from a study of cytomegalovirus exposure and HLA in healthy donors. Turning to this clone: As yet, its antigen is unknown.

Researchers ran the PCR with 60 Vbeta and 13 Jbeta primers. Measured with immunoSEQ multiplex PCR; TCRdb has only the in-frame clones, and not every one. The repertoire consists of about 140,000 clones, with about three quarters occurring once and the leading ten covering less than 1.5%. Study findings and constraints: Productive status was seen about 90% or about 30% of the time for most TCR beta V segments in an earlier analysis.

The germline V gene encodes CDR1 LGHNA and CDR2 YSLEER. V lost 4 bases and J lost 6, with 11 bases in between. The CDR3 sequence is 13 residues long. Specimen: PBMCs. The receptor comes from a male donor in good health and CMV-seropositive. V and J are TRBV4-3 and TRBJ2-3; D not resolved. CDR3 loop: CASSPVFGDTQYF. The CDR3, as DNA: TGCGCCAGCAGCCCTGTTTTCGGGGATACGCAGTATTTT.